This T cell receptor beta chain was captured in a study of neurological immune-mediated disorders. The V gene's germline CDR1 is MDHEN and CDR2 SYDVKM. V was pared by 8 bases and J by 3 bases, with 12 bases of the junction left unmatched. CDR3 length equals 16 residues. The making of cDNA relied on 5'RACE with 10-nucleotide random UMIs. TCRdb re-analysed the 5' RACE reads in MiXCR, keeping a single row per CDR3 protein. The table lists roughly 52,000 distinct CDR3 sequences, more than 3.5% of them singletons, with about 6.7% in the top ten. This clonotype was counted only a few times. The chain joins TRBV28 to TRBJ2-2; 7 bases line up with TRBD2. Sequenced input: PBMCs. The source of this sequence is a man aged 55 to 69 with multiple sclerosis. CDR3 protein: CASLALAGADTGELFF. The CDR3 coding sequence is TGTGCCAGCCTAGCCCTCGCGGGAGCGGACACCGGGGAGCTGTTTTTT.